The subject of this entry is one T cell receptor beta chain. Cohort 3 donors were reported recovered after two negative PCRs, clearance, or symptom resolution. This CDR3 has 14 residues. V lost 2 bases and J lost 0, with 5 bases in between. The germline gives CDR1 SNHLY, CDR2 FYNNEI. The data are from a study of blood T cell repertoires in COVID-19. Repertoires were generated with immunoSEQ multiplex PCR, while TCRdb's copy carries only in-frame clones and drops some. This table holds about 210,000 clones, 89% found once. Sequencing was done on a sample of PBMCs or T cells enriched from blood (not recorded which). This TCR derives from a woman aged 18-29 years who had recovered from COVID-19. The rearrangement uses TRBV2 and TRBJ1-3; D is unclear. The CDR3 loop is CASSERFSGNTIYF. Here the CDR3 DNA reads TGTGCCAGCAGTGAACGTTTCTCTGGAAACACCATATATTTT.